The 20 T cell receptor beta chains below were found in one sample sequenced in a study of OX40 agonist ivuxolimab in advanced cancers. Receptor libraries were prepared by the immunoSEQ multiplex PCR assay. As stored in TCRdb, this immuneACCESS dataset retains in-frame rearrangements with V and J assigned. A fraction of the clones does not appear; measured against another copy, unresolved V genes explain less than half of the discrepancy, and the remainder lacks a known reason. In this sample the table shows roughly 60,000 clones, roughly 87% of which occur a single time. About 0.66% of the sample lies in the top ten. The source material was CD4+ or CD8+ T cells sorted from blood, sampled in a trial of the OX40 agonist ivuxolimab. The source of these receptors is an adult with an advanced solid tumor such as melanoma, head and neck, liver or kidney cancer.

V is TRBV15 and J is TRBJ2-2; TRBD1 agrees at 8 bases. The CDR3 sequence is 14 residues long. Germline CDR1 LNHNV, CDR2 YYDKDF (reference sequence). Trimming removed 3 bases from V and 9 bases from J; junction bases left unmatched: 6. In DNA form, the CDR3 reads TGTGCCACCAGCAGCTACTCAGGGGGCCGGGAGCTGTTTTTT. Its protein product is CATSSYSGGRELFF.

This clone was found once. The chain recombines TRBV5-1 with TRBJ1-5; D gene ambiguous. The length of the CDR3 is 14 residues. Germline loops: CDR1 SGHRS, CDR2 YFSETQ. V gave up 3 bases and J gave up 1 base, with 8 bases separating them. In DNA, the CDR3 is TGCGCCAGCAGCTCGGACGGGAGCAATCAGCCCCAGCATTTT. Translated: CASSSDGSNQPQHF.

The rearrangement links TRBV7-8 to TRBJ2-5, with 11 bases matching TRBD2. The CDR3 spans 15 residues. Germline CDR1 and CDR2: SGHVS and FQNEAQ. Trimming at V came to 5 bases and at J to 5 bases, leaving 7 bases not matched to a gene. CDR3 in DNA: TGTGCCAGCAGCCGCAAGACTAGCGGGAAGGAGACCCAGTACTTC. Translated: CASSRKTSGKETQYF.

The genes are TRBV30 and TRBJ2-4; TRBD2 aligns across 16 bases. J gave up 8 bases and V 5 bases, and 18 bases lay outside the gene matches. CDR1 and CDR2 from the germline V gene are GTSNPN and SVGIG (reference sequence). The CDR3 is 19 residues long. CDR3 sequence (DNA): TGTGCCTGGCTCCGTCCCCCGGGACTAGCGGGAGGGGGGTGGTACATTCAGTACTTC. Its translation is CAWLRPPGLAGGGWYIQYF. Based on the CDR3 plus reference TRBV30 and TRBJ2-4, the full variable domain is SQTIHQWPATLVQPVGSPLSLECTVEGTSNPNLYWYRQAAGRGLQLLFYSVGIGQISSEVPQNLSASRPQDRQFILSSKKLLLSDSGFYLCAWLRPPGLAGGGWYIQYFGAGTRLSVL.

The CDR3 DNA follows: TGTGCCAGCAGCTTGGGACCATTCTCCTACGAGCAGTACTTC. It translates to CASSLGPFSYEQYF. This chain connects TRBV5-4 to TRBJ2-7; the D is unclear. There are 14 residues in the CDR3. Trimming took 0 bases from V and 0 from J, leaving 7 bases between them. Germline V gives CDR1 SGHNT, CDR2 YYREEE (reference sequence).

The chain recombines TRBV9 with TRBJ2-1, with D possibly matching TRBD2 (5 bases). With 0 bases removed from V and 6 bases from J, the gap between germline ends came to 13 bases. CDR3 length: 15 residues. Germline assignment: CDR1 SGDLS and CDR2 YYNGEE. For the CDR3, the DNA is TGTGCCAGCAGCGTAGGTCGAACGAGGGCCAATGAGCAGTTCTTC. This gives the protein CASSVGRTRANEQFF.

V and J are TRBV5-1 and TRBJ1-1, with 11 nucleotides matching TRBD1. Germline lookup yields CDR1 SGHRS and CDR2 YFSETQ. This CDR3 region has 16 residues. J gave up 5 bases and V 0 bases, and 6 bases lay outside the gene matches. This CDR3 is CASSLGSGQGATEAFF. Written as DNA, the CDR3 is TGCGCCAGCAGCTTGGGGTCCGGACAGGGGGCAACTGAAGCTTTCTTT.

The V call is TRBV27, the J call TRBJ1-2; TRBD1 is a possible D gene (6 bases). The CDR3 contains 14 residues. Germline loops: CDR1 MNHEY, CDR2 SMNVEV (reference sequence). Trimming left V 3 bases short and J 4 bases short, with 12 bases between. CDR3 amino acids: CASSLGARGYGYTF. CDR3 bases: TGTGCCAGCAGTTTGGGGGCTAGGGGCTATGGCTACACCTTC.

The chain recombines TRBV6-6 with TRBJ1-1; tentatively, D is TRBD1 (6 bases). CDR1 is MNHNY, CDR2 SVGAGI, per germline (reference sequence). The CDR3 has 14 amino acids. Trimming removed 6 bases from V and 4 bases from J, with 15 bases in between. The chain's CDR3 is CASRSGHGGTEAFF. The CDR3 bases are TGTGCCAGCAGGTCGGGACACGGCGGCACTGAAGCTTTCTTT.

The J gene is TRBJ2-3, the V gene TRBV10-3; 11 bases line up with TRBD2. CDR1 and CDR2 from the germline V gene are ENHRY and SYGVKD. CDR3 length: 17 amino acids. The V and J ends lost 4 bases and 4 bases, in that order; junction bases with no gene match: 10. The CDR3 region has the DNA TGTGCCATCAGTGGACTAGCGGGACCCCCCGTCCCAGATACGCAGTATTTT. Translation: CAISGLAGPPVPDTQYF.

A single count supports this clone. This chain uses TRBV11-2 with TRBJ2-7; 9 nucleotides line up with TRBD1. Germline CDR1 is SGHAT and CDR2 is FQNNGV. Trimming at V came to 0 bases and at J to 7 bases, leaving 10 bases not matched to a gene. CDR3 length: 16 residues. The DNA for the CDR3 is TGTGCCAGCAGCTTAGATTTGGAACAGGGGGCAAGAGAGCAGTACTTC. Translation: CASSLDLEQGAREQYF. Looking up the rest from reference TRBV11-2 and TRBJ2-7 gives the full variable domain: EAGVAQSPRYKIIEKRQSVAFWCNPISGHATLYWYQQILGQGPKLLIQFQNNGVVDDSQLPKDRFSAERLKGVDSTLKIQPAKLEDSAVYLCASSLDLEQGAREQYFGPGTRLTVT.

The CDR3 DNA follows: TGCAGCGTTGTAGTTCCCAGACAGGGTAACGAAAAACTGTTTTTT. Translated, it gives CSVVVPRQGNEKLFF. The chain couples TRBV29-1 to TRBJ1-4, with 7 bases identical to TRBD1. The length of the CDR3 is 15 residues. Germline trimming cut 4 bases from V and 8 bases from J; bases unmatched to any gene: 13. Germline V gives CDR1 SQVTM, CDR2 ANQGSEA.

This clone is a singleton in its sample. The chain is built from TRBV9 and TRBJ2-2; D not certain. This CDR3 spans 13 amino acids. With 4 bases removed from V and 5 bases from J, the gap between germline ends came to 9 bases. Germline loops: CDR1 SGDLS, CDR2 YYNGEE. The CDR3 region is CASSLDGTGELFF. CDR3 DNA: TGTGCCAGCAGCTTAGACGGGACCGGGGAGCTGTTTTTT.

This chain connects TRBV5-4 to TRBJ1-1, with D uncertain. This CDR3 has 16 residues. Per germline, CDR1 SGHNT and CDR2 YYREEE (reference sequence). Between the trimmed V and J ends, which lost 4 bases and 2 bases, there was a span of 18 bases. CDR3 DNA sequence: TGTGCCAGCAGCCCCCCGGGTGTGTCGAGTAACACTGAAGCTTTCTTT. This sequence encodes CASSPPGVSSNTEAFF.

The chain links TRBV14 to TRBJ2-1; 8 bases line up with TRBD2. J gave up 5 bases and V 4 bases, and 16 bases lay outside the gene matches. Germline V CDR1 and CDR2: SGHDN, FVKESK. CDR3 size: 18 residues. The CDR3 region has the DNA TGTGCCAGCAGCCCTAGGCCGGGGGGGCGACCTTTAGACAATGAGCAGTTCTTC. Amino acid sequence: CASSPRPGGRPLDNEQFF.

This chain uses TRBV5-1 with TRBJ1-1; the D is unclear. This CDR3 contains 14 residues. The germline V gene encodes CDR1 SGHRS and CDR2 YFSETQ. Trimming took 4 bases from V and 1 from J, leaving 11 bases between them. CDR3 in DNA: TGCGCCAGCAGCATGGGAGTTTCGAACACTGAAGCTTTCTTT. Amino acid sequence: CASSMGVSNTEAFF.

Comment on this clone: Within the sample, other DNA sequences also encode this same CDR3. The V call is TRBV10-2, the J call TRBJ2-5; the D is unclear. This CDR3 is built from 12 residues. CDR1 WSHSY and CDR2 SAAADI come from the germline V gene. The V end was cut by 2 bases, the J end by 4 bases, with 5 bases between. The CDR3 region has the DNA TGCGCCAGCAGTGAGAGTAGAGAGACCCAGTACTTC. This encodes CASSESRETQYF.

The chain recombines TRBV5-1 with TRBJ2-3; TRBD2 is a possible D gene (5 bases). CDR1 and CDR2 from the germline V gene are SGHRS and YFSETQ. The CDR3 is 14 amino acids. V gave up 0 bases and J gave up 6 bases, with 11 bases separating them. The DNA of the CDR3 is TGCGCCAGCAGCTTGGGAGCGGCTTGGGATACGCAGTATTTT. Translated: CASSLGAAWDTQYF. The complete variable domain, with remaining parts taken from reference TRBV5-1 and TRBJ2-3, reads KAGVTQTPRYLIKTRGQQVTLSCSPISGHRSVSWYQQTPGQGLQFLFEYFSETQRNKGNFPGRFSGRQFSNSRSEMNVSTLELGDSALYLCASSLGAAWDTQYFGPGTRLTVL.

J is TRBJ2-7 and V is TRBV5-5, with a possible D match to TRBD1 (5 bases). The length of the CDR3 is 15 residues. From germline, CDR1 is SGHKS and CDR2 YYEKEE (reference sequence). Trimming took off 0 bases at V and 0 bases at J, with 10 bases between the two ends. The CDR3 spells CASSLAPDSSYEQYF. CDR3 nucleotide sequence: TGTGCCAGCAGCTTGGCCCCCGACAGCTCCTACGAGCAGTACTTC.

The V gene is TRBV28, the J gene TRBJ2-7; TRBD2 matches 8 bases. The CDR3 is made up of 13 amino acids. Trimming cost V 10 bases and J 2 bases; bases outside gene matches: 7. The germline gives CDR1 MDHEN, CDR2 SYDVKM. The CDR3 sequence is CATRRGGPYEQYF. The CDR3 nucleotides read TGTGCCACCCGACGGGGGGGGCCCTACGAGCAGTACTTC. Looking up the rest from reference TRBV28 and TRBJ2-7 gives the full variable domain: DVKVTQSSRYLVKRTGEKVFLECVQDMDHENMFWYRQDPGLGLRLIYFSYDVKMKEKGDIPEGYSVSREKKERFSLILESASTNQTSMYLCATRRGGPYEQYFGPGTRLTVT.